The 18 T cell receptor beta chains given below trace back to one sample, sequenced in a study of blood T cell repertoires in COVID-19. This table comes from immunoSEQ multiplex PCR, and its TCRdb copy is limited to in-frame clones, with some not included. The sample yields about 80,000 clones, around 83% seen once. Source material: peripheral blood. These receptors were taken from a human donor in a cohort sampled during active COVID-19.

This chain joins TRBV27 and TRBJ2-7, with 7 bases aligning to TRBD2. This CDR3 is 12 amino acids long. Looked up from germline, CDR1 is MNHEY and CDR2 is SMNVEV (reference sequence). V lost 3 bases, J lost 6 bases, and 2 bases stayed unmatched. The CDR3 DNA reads TGTGCCAGCAGTTTGGGGGGGGGCGAGCAGTACTTC. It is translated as CASSLGGGEQYF.

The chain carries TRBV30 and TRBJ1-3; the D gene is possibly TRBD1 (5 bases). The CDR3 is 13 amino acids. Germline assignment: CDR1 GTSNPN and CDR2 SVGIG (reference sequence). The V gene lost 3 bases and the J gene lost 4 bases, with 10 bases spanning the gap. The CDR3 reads CAWSGRQGNTIYF. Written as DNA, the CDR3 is TGTGCCTGGAGCGGAAGACAGGGAAACACCATATATTTT.

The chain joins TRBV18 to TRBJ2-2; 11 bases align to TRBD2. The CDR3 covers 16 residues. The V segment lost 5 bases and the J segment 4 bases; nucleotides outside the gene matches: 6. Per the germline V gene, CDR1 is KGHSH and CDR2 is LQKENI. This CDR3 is CASSGGLAVGTGELFF. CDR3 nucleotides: TGTGCCAGCTCAGGGGGACTAGCGGTTGGCACCGGGGAGCTGTTTTTT.

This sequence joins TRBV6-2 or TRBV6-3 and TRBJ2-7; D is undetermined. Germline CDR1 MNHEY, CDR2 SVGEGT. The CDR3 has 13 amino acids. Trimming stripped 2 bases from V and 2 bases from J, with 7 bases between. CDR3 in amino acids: CASSYGQTYEQYF. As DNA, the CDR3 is TGTGCCAGCAGTTACGGGCAGACCTACGAGCAGTACTTC.

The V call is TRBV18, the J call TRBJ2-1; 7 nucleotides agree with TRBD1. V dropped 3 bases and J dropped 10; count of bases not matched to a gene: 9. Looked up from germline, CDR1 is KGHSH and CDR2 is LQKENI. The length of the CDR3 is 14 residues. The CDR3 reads CASSPPGQKNEQFF. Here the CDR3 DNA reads TGTGCCAGCTCACCGCCGGGACAGAAAAACGAGCAGTTCTTC.

The chain's CDR3 is CASSLSRGSGNTIYF. In nucleotides, the CDR3 is TGTGCCAGCAGCTTAAGCAGGGGCTCTGGAAACACCATATATTTT. This chain joins TRBV11-2 and TRBJ1-3, with D maybe TRBD1 (6 bases). Trimming shortened V by 2 bases and J by 0 bases, and 8 bases separated the two germline ends. Germline V lookup: CDR1 SGHAT, CDR2 FQNNGV. The CDR3 loop spans 15 amino acids. Drawing the rest from reference TRBV11-2 and TRBJ1-3, the complete variable domain is EAGVAQSPRYKIIEKRQSVAFWCNPISGHATLYWYQQILGQGPKLLIQFQNNGVVDDSQLPKDRFSAERLKGVDSTLKIQPAKLEDSAVYLCASSLSRGSGNTIYFGEGSWLTVV.

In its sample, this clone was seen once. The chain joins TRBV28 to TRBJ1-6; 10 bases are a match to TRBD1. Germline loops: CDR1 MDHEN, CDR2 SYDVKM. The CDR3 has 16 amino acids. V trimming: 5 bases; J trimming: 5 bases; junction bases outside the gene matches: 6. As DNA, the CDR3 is TGTGCCAGCAGTCTCATAGGGACAGGGGATAATTCACCCCTCCACTTT. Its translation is CASSLIGTGDNSPLHF.

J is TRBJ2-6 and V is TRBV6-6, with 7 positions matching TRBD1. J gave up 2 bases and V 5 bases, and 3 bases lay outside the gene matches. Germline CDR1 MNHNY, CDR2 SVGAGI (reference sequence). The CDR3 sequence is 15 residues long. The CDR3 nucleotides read TGTGCCAGCAGTACAGGGACAGCTGGGGCCAACGTCCTGACTTTC. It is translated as CASSTGTAGANVLTF.

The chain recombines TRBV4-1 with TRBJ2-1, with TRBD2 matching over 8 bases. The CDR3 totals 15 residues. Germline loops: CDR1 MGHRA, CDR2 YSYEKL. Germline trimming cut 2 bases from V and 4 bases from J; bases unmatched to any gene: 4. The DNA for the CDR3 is TGCGCCAGCAGCCAATGGTTAGCGGGGTACAATGAGCAGTTCTTC. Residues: CASSQWLAGYNEQFF.

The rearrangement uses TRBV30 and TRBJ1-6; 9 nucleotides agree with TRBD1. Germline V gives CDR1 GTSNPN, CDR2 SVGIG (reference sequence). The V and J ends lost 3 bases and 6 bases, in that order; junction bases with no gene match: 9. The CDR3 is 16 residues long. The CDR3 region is CAWSPDRGYFNSPLHF. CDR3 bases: TGTGCCTGGAGCCCGGACAGGGGCTATTTTAATTCACCCCTCCACTTT.

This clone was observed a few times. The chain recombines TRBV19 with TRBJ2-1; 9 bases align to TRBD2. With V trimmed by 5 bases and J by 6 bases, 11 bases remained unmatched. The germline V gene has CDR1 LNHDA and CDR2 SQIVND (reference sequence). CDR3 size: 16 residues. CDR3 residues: CASSPPWAGGRNEQFF. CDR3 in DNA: TGTGCCAGTAGTCCACCCTGGGCGGGGGGGCGCAATGAGCAGTTCTTC.

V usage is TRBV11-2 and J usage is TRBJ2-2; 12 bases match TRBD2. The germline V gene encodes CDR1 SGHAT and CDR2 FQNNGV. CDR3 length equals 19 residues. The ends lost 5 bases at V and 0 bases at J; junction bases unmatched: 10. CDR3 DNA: TGTGCCAGCAGCGCTCGACTAGCGGGGGAGCTCGCGAACACCGGGGAGCTGTTTTTT. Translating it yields CASSARLAGELANTGELFF.

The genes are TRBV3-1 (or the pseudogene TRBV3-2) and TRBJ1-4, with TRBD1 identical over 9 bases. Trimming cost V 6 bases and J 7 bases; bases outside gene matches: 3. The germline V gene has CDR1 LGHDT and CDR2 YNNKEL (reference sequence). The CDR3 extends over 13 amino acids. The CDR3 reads CASRGQGGEKLFF. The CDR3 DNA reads TGTGCCAGCAGGGGACAGGGAGGTGAAAAACTGTTTTTT.

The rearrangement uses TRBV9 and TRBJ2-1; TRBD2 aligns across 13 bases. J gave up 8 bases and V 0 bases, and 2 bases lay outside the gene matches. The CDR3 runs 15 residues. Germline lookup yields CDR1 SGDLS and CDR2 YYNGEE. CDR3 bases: TGTGCCAGCAGCGTAGATACTAGCGGGGGGGATGAGCAGTTCTTC. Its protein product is CASSVDTSGGDEQFF. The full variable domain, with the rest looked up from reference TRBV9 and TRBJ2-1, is DSGVTQTPKHLITATGQRVTLRCSPRSGDLSVYWYQQSLDQGLQFLIQYYNGEERAKGNILERFSAQQFPDLHSELNLSSLELGDSALYFCASSVDTSGGDEQFFGPGTRLTVL.

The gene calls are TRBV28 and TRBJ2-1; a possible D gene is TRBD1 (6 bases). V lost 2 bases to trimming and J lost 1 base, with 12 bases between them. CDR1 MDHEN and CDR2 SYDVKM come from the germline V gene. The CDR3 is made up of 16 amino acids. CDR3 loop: CASSLIGQISYNEQFF. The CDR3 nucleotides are TGTGCCAGCAGTTTAATAGGACAGATTTCCTACAATGAGCAGTTCTTC.

This CDR3 reads CASSRWEGGSYEQYF. CDR3 bases: TGTGCCAGCAGTAGGTGGGAGGGCGGATCCTACGAGCAGTACTTC. The gene calls are TRBV27 and TRBJ2-7; 7 bases are shared with TRBD2. From germline, CDR1 is MNHEY and CDR2 SMNVEV (reference sequence). The CDR3 is 15 amino acids. V lost 5 bases and J lost 1; bases outside the gene matches: 8.

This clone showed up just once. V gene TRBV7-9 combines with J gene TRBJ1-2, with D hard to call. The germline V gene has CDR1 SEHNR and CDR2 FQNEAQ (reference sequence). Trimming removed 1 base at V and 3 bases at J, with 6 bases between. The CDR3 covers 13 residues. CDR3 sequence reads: CASSLDTYYGYTF. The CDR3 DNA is TGTGCCAGCAGCTTAGACACATACTATGGCTACACCTTC.

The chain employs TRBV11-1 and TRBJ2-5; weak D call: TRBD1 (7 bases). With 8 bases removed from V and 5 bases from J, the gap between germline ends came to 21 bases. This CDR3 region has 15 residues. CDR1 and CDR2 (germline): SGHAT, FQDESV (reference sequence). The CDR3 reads CASRTSGGYGETQYF. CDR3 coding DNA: TGTGCCAGCCGAACCTCAGGGGGGTATGGGGAGACCCAGTACTTC.